These T cell receptor beta chains were read from a single sample in a study of Graves' ophthalmopathy and Graves' hyperthyroidism. TCRdb processed the multiplex PCR reads anew with MiXCR; each CDR3 protein has one entry. The data show over 500,000 distinct CDR3 sequences, with about 20% seen just once and more than 5.5% held by the top ten. Specimen: peripheral blood. The receptors were sampled from a woman younger than 35 with stable Graves' hyperthyroidism. Some clones in this sample may be carry-over from other donors' samples. Both conserved end residues are trimmed from each CDR3. Some rows have no size entry. The others give once, few or many, or a class for an expanded clone.

CDR3	size	V	J
ASSYGSGSGETQY	-	TRBV7-8	TRBJ2-5
ALGFGNYGYT	few	TRBV6-1	TRBJ1-2
ASSGPLDRAAGYT	many	TRBV6-1	TRBJ1-2
ASSSSPGHLYEQY	-	TRBV28	TRBJ2-7
ASNERGVITEAF	many	TRBV2	TRBJ1-1
ASSPGQVGTIY	many	TRBV18	TRBJ1-3
ASSLNGQETFYGYT	many	TRBV5-1	TRBJ1-2
ASRRRTGELF	-	TRBV2	TRBJ2-2
ASQRDYEQY	once	TRBV6-1	TRBJ2-7
ASSLAPGNQPQH	many	TRBV12-3/TRBV12-4	TRBJ1-5
ASVRDPGNTEAF	many	TRBV2	TRBJ1-1
AISESGPDEAF	-	TRBV10-3	TRBJ1-1
ASSLLDRAHEQY	many	TRBV27	TRBJ2-7
SAPRGGAAYEQY	-	TRBV20-1	TRBJ2-7
VSRDRVNQPQH	-	TRBV6-1	TRBJ1-5
ASSQVARGHTGELF	-	TRBV4-1	TRBJ2-2